The T cell receptor (beta chain) under discussion was sequenced for a study of early T cells in non-severe SARS-CoV-2 infection. This clonotype was picked up many times. Its target is not known. This CDR3 region has 16 residues. V lost 4 bases to trimming and J lost 6 bases; unmatched junction nucleotides: 16. Germline assignment: CDR1 GTSNPN and CDR2 SVGIG (reference sequence). Individual cDNA molecules were tagged with unique molecular identifiers, the study reported. TCRdb processed the 5' RACE reads anew with MiXCR; each CDR3 protein has one entry. The repertoire holds more than 65,000 distinct CDR3 sequences, with roughly an eighth as singletons. Study conclusions and caveats: Reliance on VDJdb matching favored anti-spike CD8 responses; private and CD4 specificities were missed.

This receptor was obtained from an adult who was a healthcare worker with PCR-confirmed SARS-CoV-2 infection or an uninfected control (not recorded which). Sequencing was done on a sample of whole blood. The J gene is TRBJ1-1, the V gene TRBV30, with 8 bases fitting TRBD1. The CDR3 nucleotides are TGTGCCTGGAAAAGGGCAGGGGGCGACCCGACCGCTGAAGCTTTCTTT. Amino acid sequence: CAWKRAGGDPTAEAFF. Looking up the rest from reference TRBV30 and TRBJ1-1 gives the full variable domain: SQTIHQWPATLVQPVGSPLSLECTVEGTSNPNLYWYRQAAGRGLQLLFYSVGIGQISSEVPQNLSASRPQDRQFILSSKKLLLSDSGFYLCAWKRAGGDPTAEAFFGQGTRLTVV.